These T cell receptor beta chains were read from a single sample in a study of blood T cell repertoires in COVID-19. Assay used: immunoSEQ multiplex PCR; TCRdb lists only in-frame clones, some missing. The sample records roughly 90,000 clones, roughly 76% being singletons. Sequencing input: peripheral blood. These receptors came from an elderly woman with active or convalescent COVID-19. Both conserved end residues are trimmed from each CDR3.

V	J	CDR3
TRBV4-1	TRBJ2-3	ASSLTGGPIDTQY
TRBV5-5	TRBJ1-5	ASSYAPTVDNNQPQH
TRBV6-4	TRBJ1-2	ASSVPAAGDGYGYT
TRBV21-1	TRBJ1-5	QGASNQPQH
TRBV2	TRBJ1-4	ASRSPDRVNEKLF
TRBV28	TRBJ1-3	ASSSSGAGAGNTIY
TRBV9	TRBJ2-1	ASSGVGTRIDEQF
TRBV5-1	TRBJ2-1	ASSYTVAGGLGNEQF
TRBV5-1	TRBJ1-2	ASSQDRTNYGYT
TRBV5-6	TRBJ2-2	ASRGQKHRELF
TRBV10-3	TRBJ1-5	AISEFGQGASGNQPQH
TRBV30	TRBJ2-3	AWSGTGSSTDTQY
TRBV6-1	TRBJ1-2	ASSEGGNYGYT
TRBV6-4	TRBJ1-1	ASSGRRTVNTEAF
TRBV24-1	TRBJ1-4	ATREEPRQTTNEKLF
TRBV7-9	TRBJ2-5	ASSPVEGGQETQY
TRBV7-6	TRBJ2-3	ASSLVAGAPSTDTQY
TRBV12-3/TRBV12-4	TRBJ1-3	ASSFVSGNTIY
TRBV29-1	TRBJ2-5	SVDRPGEETQY
TRBV10-3	TRBJ1-2	AISDRANGYT
TRBV11-3	TRBJ1-6	ASSLGGGNSPLH
TRBV30	TRBJ1-2	AWSTQGPYGYT
TRBV28	TRBJ2-7	ASSFSTGFYEQY
TRBV9	TRBJ1-3	ASSVDQGPPGNTIY
TRBV4-3	TRBJ2-3	ASSQDGQFTDTQY
TRBV6-5	TRBJ2-5	ASKGVAGGQETQY
TRBV2	TRBJ2-1	ASSESSPVNEQF
TRBV30	TRBJ2-7	AWSQVPHYEQY
TRBV7-2	TRBJ2-1	ASSLRPSGRSYNEQF
TRBV15	TRBJ1-2	ATSSDRDRDSEGYT
TRBV19	TRBJ1-5	ASSIEGYNQPQH
TRBV21-1	TRBJ1-4	ASSTVDRANEKLF
TRBV4-1	TRBJ2-5	ASSQAEGLAGEETQY
TRBV2	TRBJ1-4	ASRTGETEKLF
TRBV7-6	TRBJ2-5	ASSLSPSGGETQY
TRBV7-2	TRBJ2-1	ASSLQGFEQF
TRBV30	TRBJ2-1	AWRTRGPYNEQF
TRBV6-5	TRBJ2-7	ASNRDRDYEQY
TRBV6-5	TRBJ1-1	ASSYSSRGYTEAF
TRBV10-2	TRBJ2-3	ASRRTAESTDTQY
TRBV5-1	TRBJ1-1	ASSPGQGYAEAF
TRBV6-6	TRBJ1-4	ASSYSTAEKLF
TRBV7-8	TRBJ1-2	ASSPPGQGSDYT
TRBV4-1	TRBJ2-5	ASSQFGLAWETQY
TRBV28	TRBJ2-3	ASKPRGRVFRDTDTQY
TRBV2	TRBJ1-5	ASSEGRRQPQH
TRBV11-2	TRBJ1-6	ASSPIGTANSPLH
TRBV28	TRBJ1-3	ASTMTLGNTIY
TRBV11-2	TRBJ1-1	ASSLGSGVGTEAF
TRBV6-2/TRBV6-3	TRBJ2-7	ASSYVTTGLAGGDEQY
TRBV7-2	TRBJ2-5	ASSLDSTGEETQY
TRBV28	TRBJ2-2	ASSLTGATNTGELF
TRBV4-3	TRBJ2-1	ASKPPLSGGGWFSHEQF